This T cell receptor (beta chain) was captured in a study of technical replicates of blood from a few donors. Sequencing used immunoSEQ multiplex PCR; TCRdb keeps in-frame clones, though not all of them. Here the sample spans tens of thousands of clones, over 90% being singletons. The sequenced sample was PBMCs. The origin of this receptor is a human donor in good health. Some clones in this sample may be carry-over from other donors' samples.

The CDR3 protein is CASLLQQGNTEAFF. For the CDR3, the DNA is TGTGCCAGCTTATTGCAACAGGGGAACACTGAAGCTTTCTTT. The chain recombines TRBV18 with TRBJ1-1; D might be TRBD1 (6 bases). Trimming stripped 7 bases from V and 1 base from J, with 13 bases between. CDR1 and CDR2 (germline): KGHSH, LQKENI. This CDR3 has 14 residues.